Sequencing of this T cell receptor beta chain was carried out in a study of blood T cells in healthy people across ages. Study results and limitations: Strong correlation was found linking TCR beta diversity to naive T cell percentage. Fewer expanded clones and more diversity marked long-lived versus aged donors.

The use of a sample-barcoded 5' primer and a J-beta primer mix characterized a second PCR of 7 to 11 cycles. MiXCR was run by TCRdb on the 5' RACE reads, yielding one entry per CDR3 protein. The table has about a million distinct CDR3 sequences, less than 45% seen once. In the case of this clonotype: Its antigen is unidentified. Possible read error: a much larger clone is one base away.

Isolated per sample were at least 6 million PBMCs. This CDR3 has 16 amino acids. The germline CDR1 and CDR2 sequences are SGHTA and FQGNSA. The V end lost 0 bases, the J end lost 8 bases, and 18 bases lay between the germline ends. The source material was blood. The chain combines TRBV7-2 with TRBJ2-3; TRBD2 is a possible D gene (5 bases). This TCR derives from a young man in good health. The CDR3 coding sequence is TGTGCCAGCAGCTTAGCCTTGCCTCTAGTCGGGATTACGCAGTATTTT. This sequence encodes CASSLALPLVGITQYF.